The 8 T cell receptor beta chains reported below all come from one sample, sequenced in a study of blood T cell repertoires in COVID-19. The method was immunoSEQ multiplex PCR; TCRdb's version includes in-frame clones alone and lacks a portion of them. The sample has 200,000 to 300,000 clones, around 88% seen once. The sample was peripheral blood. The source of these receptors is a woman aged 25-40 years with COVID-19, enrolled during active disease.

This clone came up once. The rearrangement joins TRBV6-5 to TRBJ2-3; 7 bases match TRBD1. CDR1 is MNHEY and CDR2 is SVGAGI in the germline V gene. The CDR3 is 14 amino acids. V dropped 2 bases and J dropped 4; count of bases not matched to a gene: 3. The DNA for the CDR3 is TGTGCCAGCAGTTACGACAGGGATGCAGATACGCAGTATTTT. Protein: CASSYDRDADTQYF.

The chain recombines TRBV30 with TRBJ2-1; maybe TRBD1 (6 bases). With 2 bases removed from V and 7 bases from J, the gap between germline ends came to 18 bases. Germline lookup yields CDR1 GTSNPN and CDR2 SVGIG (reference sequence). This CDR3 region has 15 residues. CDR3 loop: CAWSLSYRVENEQFF. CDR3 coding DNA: TGTGCCTGGAGTCTAAGTTACAGGGTTGAGAATGAGCAGTTCTTC.

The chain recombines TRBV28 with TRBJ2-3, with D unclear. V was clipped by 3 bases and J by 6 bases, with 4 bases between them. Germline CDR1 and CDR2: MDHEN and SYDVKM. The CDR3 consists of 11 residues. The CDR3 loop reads CASSFGDTQYF. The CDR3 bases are TGTGCCAGCAGTTTCGGGGATACGCAGTATTTT.

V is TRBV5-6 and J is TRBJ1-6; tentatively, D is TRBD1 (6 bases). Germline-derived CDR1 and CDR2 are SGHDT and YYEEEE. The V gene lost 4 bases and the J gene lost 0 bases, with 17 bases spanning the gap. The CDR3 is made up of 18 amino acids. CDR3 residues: CASSVGHLGSSYNSPLHF. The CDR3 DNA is TGTGCCAGCAGCGTGGGACACCTCGGGAGCTCCTATAATTCACCCCTCCACTTT.

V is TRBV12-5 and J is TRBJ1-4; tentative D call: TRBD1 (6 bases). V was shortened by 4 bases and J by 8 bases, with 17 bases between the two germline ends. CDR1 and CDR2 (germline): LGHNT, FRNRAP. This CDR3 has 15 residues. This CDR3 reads CASGSLRGAVEKLFF. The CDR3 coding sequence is TGTGCTAGTGGTTCCTTACGGGGGGCAGTGGAAAAACTGTTTTTT.

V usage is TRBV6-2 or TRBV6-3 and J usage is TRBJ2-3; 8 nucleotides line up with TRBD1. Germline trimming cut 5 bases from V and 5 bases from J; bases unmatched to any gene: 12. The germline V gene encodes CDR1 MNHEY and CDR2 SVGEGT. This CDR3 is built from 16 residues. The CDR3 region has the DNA TGTGCCAGCAGTATGGGCCAGGGGGCTGGGGTAGATACGCAGTATTTT. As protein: CASSMGQGAGVDTQYF.

Here the CDR3 reads CASSARYRQENTGELFF. The DNA for the CDR3 is TGTGCCAGCAGCGCCAGATACAGACAGGAGAACACCGGGGAGCTGTTTTTT. The chain employs TRBV7-2 and TRBJ2-2, with D possibly matching TRBD1 (6 bases). Trimming took 5 bases from V and 1 from J, leaving 17 bases between them. Germline CDR1 SGHTA, CDR2 FQGNSA. CDR3 length: 17 amino acids.

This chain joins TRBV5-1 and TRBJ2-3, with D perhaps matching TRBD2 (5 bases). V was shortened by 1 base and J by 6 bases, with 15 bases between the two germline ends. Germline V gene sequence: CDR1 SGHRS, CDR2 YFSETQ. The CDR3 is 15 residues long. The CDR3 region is CASSLYRDWFDTQYF. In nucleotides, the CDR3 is TGCGCCAGCAGCTTGTACCGGGATTGGTTCGATACGCAGTATTTT.